This T cell receptor (beta chain) is from a study of cytomegalovirus exposure and HLA in healthy donors (TCRdb year 2017). About the investigation overall: An earlier analysis of some 620 of the donors reported approximately 300 Gb of sequence data and 117 million unique TCR beta sequences obtained from around 170 million T cells. An early release covering some 640 HLA-typed donors comprised approximately 300 gigabases of sequencing data and around 86 million unique TCR sequences. Of the roughly 430 genotyped donors, approximately 80% fell in the genetic ancestry cluster associated with self-reported Caucasian donors. The study aimed to test whether signatures of past pathogen exposure could be identified by cataloging public T cell receptors. The T cell repertoires of some 700 subjects were profiled by immunosequencing and related to cytomegalovirus serostatus. A separate validation cohort of over 95 different subjects was used in addition to the roughly 700-subject first cohort. High-throughput TCR immunosequencing, statistical association of individual TCRs with disease status, and machine learning were combined to predict cytomegalovirus infection status. In a later analysis, previously published TCR beta repertoires from 666 donors were re-analyzed and high-resolution HLA genotyping was added so that TCR occurrence patterns could be studied. Rather than drawing on any new phenotypic data, the later analysis identified candidate immune exposures from TCR beta sequences and the way those sequences occurred across donors. To decide whether each TCR beta V gene segment behaved as functional or pseudogenic, an earlier analysis of fewer than 750 of the donors relied on high-throughput TCR beta sequencing. Donor age, sex, ethnicity and CMV serostatus were compiled together with the repertoire data. Genome-wide SNP genotypes for about three fifths of the roughly 700 donors were used in a later genetic analysis, which treated that subset as a discovery cohort. All discovery cohort repertoires had been generated using a single sequencing platform. HLA typing included class I and class II loci at four-digit resolution. The number of donors typed differed by locus, with about 620-630 for A, B, C, DRB1 and DQB1, around 520 for DQA1, 600 to 610 for DPA1, and some 470 for DPB1. About 5 DR-DQ haplotypes were handled as single units for association and clustering, since linkage in the cohort was strong. Among a few hundred genotyped donors of the cohort, an average of roughly 240,000 unique TCR beta nucleotide sequences were sequenced per donor, approximately 20% of them non-productive.

Spanning cysteine to phenylalanine, the CDR3 consists of 14 amino acids. Of all the DNA, just the CDR3 is kept, 42 bases in frame from base 1. The cohort was made up of 666 healthy bone marrow donors. All cohort members were sampled while nominally healthy, although unrecorded immune exposures were likely present. The donor tested CMV seropositive and was one of the 289 seropositive cohort members. Every donor gave a peripheral blood sample, and the peripheral blood mononuclear cells from that sample were used for TCR beta sequencing. Genomic DNA extraction from the blood cell samples was performed with the Qiagen DNeasy Blood Extraction Kit. The receptor library was made with the immunoSEQ multiplex PCR assay. A mixture of 60 forward primers for TCR Vbeta segments and 13 reverse primers for TCR Jbeta segments was used in the multiplex PCR. A multiplex PCR assay on genomic DNA amplified the CDR3 region of rearranged TCR beta genes. Amplified TCR beta libraries were sequenced as 87-base-pair reads on the Illumina HiSeq System. In the original analysis: Across the 670 or so repertoires, a later analysis counted tens of millions of unique TCR beta chains, some 11 million of which were shared by at least two donors. Raw reads were error-corrected and collapsed into unique sequences by a nearest-neighbor algorithm in which closely related sequences were merged to remove PCR and sequencing errors. V, D and J gene segments were assigned by aligning CDR3 sequences to IMGT reference sequences. Each retained sequence needed at least a six-nucleotide match to both a V gene segment and a J gene segment. Rearrangements were called productive when the CDR3 lacked stop codons and stayed in frame with V and J; all others were non-productive. Following IMGT convention, CDR3 was defined as the stretch from the second conserved V-encoded cysteine up to the conserved J-encoded phenylalanine. The earlier analysis of 500 to 750 of the donors excluded any sequence lacking an unambiguous match to a single V gene segment. In an earlier analysis of approximately 560 of the donors, a V segment was called functional when productive rearrangements were above 56.7%, and segregating when the standard deviation between donors exceeded 5%. A statistical classification framework was built for diagnosing cytomegalovirus status from the catalog of TCR beta chain sequences. V and J gene assignment, in a later analysis, came from comparing TCR nucleotide sequences with IMGT/GENE-DB human TR gene sequences. The TCRdist pipeline was used in a later analysis to assign CDR3 sequences and most-parsimonious VDJ recombination scenarios. A later analysis defined each TCR beta chain by its CDR3 amino acid sequence plus V-gene family, and excluded reads lacking a unique V-gene family. A later analysis removed 550 to 700 highly shared, low-generation-probability nucleotide sequences to deal with suspected cross-contamination and a sequencing artifact. In a later analysis, a clonal expansion index was calculated for each public chain from normalized within-repertoire ranks of inferred template counts. Generation probabilities in a later analysis came from a VDJ recombination model fitted to out-of-frame rearrangements, and those results were checked against IGoR. In a later analysis, TCR-TCR, TCR-HLA and TCR-CMV co-occurrence was scored with hypergeometric tests, and a repertoire-size bias correction was applied to TCR pairs. In a later analysis, false discovery rates were estimated by permuting HLA or CMV assignments 20 times. A later analysis grouped co-occurring TCRs with DBSCAN, adding TCRdist sequence similarity when clustering within HLA-allele-positive subsets. Repertoires with fewer than 30,000 or more than 120,000 public chains, plus five repertoires with anomalous nucleotide sharing, were excluded from co-occurrence clustering. TCRdb stores this immuneACCESS table with in-frame sequences only. Part of the clones is absent; in the studies checked, under half of the shortfall reflects unresolved V genes, and no reason is known for the rest. V, J and clone size derive from that table, while D and trimming were established from the DNA sequence. The sample contains 65,000 to 70,000 clones, roughly four fifths of them found a single time. In total, the top ten clones hold 7.4% of the sample.

Overall study outcomes, separate from this receptor: Correlated functional status among segregating V segments might be attributable to linkage disequilibrium, but an unknown experimental factor could not be ruled out. An association between a missense DCLRE1C variant and V-gene and J-gene trimming of TCR beta chains was found in a later genetic analysis and replicated in an independent cohort. Because counts were too low, approximately 18 rarely observed V segments, including chromosome 9 orphons, were excluded from the earlier analysis of roughly 580 of the donors. This cohort had only TCR beta chains sequenced, and the lack of alpha or paired-chain data limited which features could be detected. Cytomegalovirus status was reported to be diagnosed by the classifier with high specificity and sensitivity in both the original and validation cohorts. Across donors, most TCR sequences were observed very rarely, whereas some public TCRs were present in many individuals. Because HLA typing was unavailable for some donors at each locus, only the typed subset was used in association tests. The authors suggested that the approach could potentially be generalized to other disease states and immunological phenotypes. In a later analysis, several top co-occurrence clusters were reported to appear linked to parvovirus B19, influenza, CMV and Epstein-Barr virus. A later genetic analysis reported fewer N-insertions in productive TCRs among donors in an Asian-associated ancestry cluster than the 666-donor mean. In a later analysis, HLA-associated TCR beta chains were found to be more clonally expanded and to have lower generation probabilities than equally common non-associated chains. Because the 87-base-pair reads could not distinguish some IMGT-functional V segments, including TRBV6-2 and TRBV6-3, those segments were excluded. A later analysis found that most CMV-associated TCR beta chains appeared HLA-restricted, with HLA associations seemingly driven largely by CMV exposure. Specific HLA alleles were associated with 18,000 or so TCR beta sequences at a false discovery rate of 0.05 in a later analysis. Three of the identified cytomegalovirus-associated TCR beta chains were confirmed in vitro to be specific for cytomegalovirus antigens. According to a later analysis, TCR association rates differed among HLA loci, with DRB1 alleles showing the most associated TCRs and HLA-C alleles showing the fewest. The presence/absence analyses assumed that sequencing depth was roughly uniform across donors, and that assumption may not be true. CMV serostatus was the only immune exposure information available for the cohort. A total of fewer than 200 TCR beta chains were listed by the study as associated with cytomegalovirus. Strong co-occurrence of HLA alleles, especially DR and DQ, made assigning TCR associations to individual alleles difficult. An earlier analysis of some 590 of the donors showed that most TCR beta V segments appeared in productive rearrangements either about 87% or about 30% of the time, which broadly matched IMGT annotations. A further reported finding was that TCR beta sequences accurately predicted the HLA-A and HLA-B alleles for most subjects in the first cohort. The sequencing pipeline was judged likely to have produced a cluster of highly shared sequence variants as a technical artifact.

This clone was picked up one time. Its specific antigen is unknown. Per-nucleotide qualities are absent, and no much larger clonotype sits a single base away. This receptor was taken from a woman aged 25 to 45 in good health and CMV-seropositive. Sequencing was done on a sample of PBMCs. The rearrangement combines TRBV7-5 with TRBJ2-3; no DNA check was done on the table's D call, TRBD2. TRBV7-5 is flagged as a pseudogene. CDR3 reads: CASSLATVQDTQYF. The sequenced DNA: TGTGCCAGCAGCTTAGCGACTGTTCAAGATACGCAGTATTTT.